The T cell receptor beta chain under discussion was sequenced for a study of T cell responses to AZD1222 COVID-19 vaccine. Using immunoSEQ multiplex PCR, the repertoire was profiled, and TCRdb retains in-frame clones only, with some absent. Seen here are approximately 81,000 clones, about 89% observed once, and the top ten hold 4.5%. This sample comprised peripheral blood, obtained on day 0 of MenACWY control vaccination. The sequence came from an adult in good health.

The CDR3 DNA follows: TGTGCCAGCAGCTTAGAGCCGGGGCCTGGTAGCTACACCTTC. This encodes CASSLEPGPGSYTF. V gene TRBV7-2 combines with J gene TRBJ1-2; D is possibly TRBD1 (5 bases). V was trimmed by 1 base and J by 9 bases, leaving 15 bases between them. Looked up from germline, CDR1 is SGHTA and CDR2 is FQGNSA. The CDR3 sequence is 14 residues long.